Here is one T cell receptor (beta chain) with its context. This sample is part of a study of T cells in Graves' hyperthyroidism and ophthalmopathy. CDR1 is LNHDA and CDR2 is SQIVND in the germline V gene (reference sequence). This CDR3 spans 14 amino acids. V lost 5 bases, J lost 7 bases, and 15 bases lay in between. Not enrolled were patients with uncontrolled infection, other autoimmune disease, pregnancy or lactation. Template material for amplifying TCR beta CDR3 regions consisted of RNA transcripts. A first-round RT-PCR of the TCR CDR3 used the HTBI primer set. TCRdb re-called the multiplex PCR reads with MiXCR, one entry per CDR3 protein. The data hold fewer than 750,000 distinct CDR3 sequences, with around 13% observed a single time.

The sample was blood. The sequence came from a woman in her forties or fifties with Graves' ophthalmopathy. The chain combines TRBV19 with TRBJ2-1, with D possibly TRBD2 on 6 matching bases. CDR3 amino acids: CASSRGTYHNEQFF. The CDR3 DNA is TGTGCCAGTAGTCGCGGGACTTATCATAATGAGCAGTTCTTC.